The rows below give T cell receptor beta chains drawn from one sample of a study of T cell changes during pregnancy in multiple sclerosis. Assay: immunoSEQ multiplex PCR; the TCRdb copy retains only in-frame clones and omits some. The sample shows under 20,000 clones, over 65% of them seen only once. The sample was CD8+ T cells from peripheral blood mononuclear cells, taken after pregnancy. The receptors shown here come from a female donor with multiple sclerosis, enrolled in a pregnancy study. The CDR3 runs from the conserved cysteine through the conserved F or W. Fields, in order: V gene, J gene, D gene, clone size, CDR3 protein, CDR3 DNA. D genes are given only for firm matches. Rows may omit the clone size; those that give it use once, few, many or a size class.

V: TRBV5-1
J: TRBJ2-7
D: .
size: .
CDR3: CASSLKSGYYEQYF
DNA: TGCGCCAGCAGCTTGAAGTCAGGCTACTACGAGCAGTACTTC

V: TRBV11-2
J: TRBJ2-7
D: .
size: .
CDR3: CASSFEAGTYEQYF
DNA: TGTGCCAGCAGCTTTGAAGCAGGGACCTACGAGCAGTACTTC

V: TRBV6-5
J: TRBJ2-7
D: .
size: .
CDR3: CASTGGPAYEQYF
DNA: TGTGCCAGCACCGGAGGACCAGCCTACGAGCAGTACTTC

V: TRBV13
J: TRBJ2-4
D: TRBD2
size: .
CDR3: CASSLTSSSGKNIQYF
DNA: TGTGCCAGCAGCCTTACTTCCTCTAGCGGCAAAAACATTCAGTACTTC

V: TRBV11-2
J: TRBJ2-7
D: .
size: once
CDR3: CASSPPAYEQYF
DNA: TGTGCCAGCAGCCCCCCCGCCTACGAGCAGTACTTC

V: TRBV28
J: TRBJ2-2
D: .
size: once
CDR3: CASSFSGFAGELFF
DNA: TGTGCCAGCAGTTTCTCCGGTTTTGCCGGGGAGCTGTTTTTT

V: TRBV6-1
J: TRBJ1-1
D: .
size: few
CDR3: CASSELGGAAFF
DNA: TGTGCCAGCAGTGAATTGGGAGGGGCGGCTTTCTTT

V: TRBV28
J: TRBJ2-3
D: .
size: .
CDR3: CASSKMSGASTDTQYF
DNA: TGTGCCAGCAGTAAGATGAGCGGAGCTAGCACAGATACGCAGTATTTT

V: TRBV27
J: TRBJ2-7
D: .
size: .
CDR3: CASSLGGAAYEQYF
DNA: TGTGCCAGCAGTCTAGGGGGGGCGGCCTACGAGCAGTACTTC

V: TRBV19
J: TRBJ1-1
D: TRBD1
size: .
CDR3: CASMGQLNTEAFF
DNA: TGTGCCAGTATGGGACAGTTGAACACTGAAGCTTTCTTT

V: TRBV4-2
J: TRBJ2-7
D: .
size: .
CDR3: CASSQPDRSYEQYF
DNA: TGTGCCAGCAGCCAACCTGACAGATCCTACGAGCAGTACTTC

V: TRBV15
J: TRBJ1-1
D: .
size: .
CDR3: CATSSRGGNTEAFF
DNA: TGTGCCACCAGCAGTAGAGGCGGGAACACTGAAGCTTTCTTT

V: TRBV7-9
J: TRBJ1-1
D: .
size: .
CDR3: CASSSGQSYEAFF
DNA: TGTGCCAGCAGTTCTGGACAGTCCTATGAAGCTTTCTTT

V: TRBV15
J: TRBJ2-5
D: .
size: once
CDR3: CATSRPTGGGQETQYF
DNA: TGTGCCACCAGCAGACCTACAGGGGGGGGTCAAGAGACCCAGTACTTC

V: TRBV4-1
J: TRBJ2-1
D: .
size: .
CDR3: CASSHLDNEQFF
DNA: TGCGCCAGCAGCCACCTAGACAATGAGCAGTTCTTC

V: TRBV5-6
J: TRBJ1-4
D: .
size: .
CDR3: CASSLASDSEKLFF
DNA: TGTGCCAGCAGCTTGGCAAGTGACAGCGAAAAACTGTTTTTT

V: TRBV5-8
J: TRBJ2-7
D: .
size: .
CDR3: CASSLQDYEQYF
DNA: TGTGCCAGCAGCTTACAGGACTACGAGCAGTACTTC

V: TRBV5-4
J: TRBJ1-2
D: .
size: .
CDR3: CASSLAGIDGYTF
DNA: TGTGCCAGCAGCTTGGCAGGGATCGATGGCTACACCTTC

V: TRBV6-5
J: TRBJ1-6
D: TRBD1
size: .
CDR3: CASSYGTGDRSPLHF
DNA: TGTGCCAGCAGTTACGGGACAGGGGACCGGTCACCCCTCCACTTT

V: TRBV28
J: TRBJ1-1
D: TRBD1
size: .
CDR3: CASGVGGLEAFF
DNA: TGTGCCAGCGGCGTAGGGGGCTTGGAAGCTTTCTTT

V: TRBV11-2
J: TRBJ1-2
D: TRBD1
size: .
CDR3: CASSPRDRGNYGYTF
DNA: TGTGCCAGCAGCCCCCGGGACAGGGGGAACTATGGCTACACCTTC

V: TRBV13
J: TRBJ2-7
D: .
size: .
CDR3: CASSLVSDQSYEQYF
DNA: TGTGCCAGCAGCTTAGTGTCAGATCAATCCTACGAGCAGTACTTC

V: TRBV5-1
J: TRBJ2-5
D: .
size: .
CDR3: CASSSGGLEETQYF
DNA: TGCGCCAGCAGCTCCGGCGGATTAGAAGAGACCCAGTACTTC

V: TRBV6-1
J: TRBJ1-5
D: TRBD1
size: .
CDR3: CASSEEAGGTQPQHF
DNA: TGTGCCAGCAGTGAAGAGGCAGGGGGCACTCAGCCCCAGCATTTT

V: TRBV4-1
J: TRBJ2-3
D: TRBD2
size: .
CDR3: CASSRLAGEGDTQYF
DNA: TGCGCCTCCTCCCGGCTAGCGGGAGAAGGGGATACGCAGTATTTT

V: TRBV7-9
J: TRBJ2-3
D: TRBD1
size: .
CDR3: CASRQGIGETDTQYF
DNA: TGTGCCAGCAGACAGGGGATCGGAGAAACAGATACGCAGTATTTT

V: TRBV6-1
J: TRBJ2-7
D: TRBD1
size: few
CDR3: CASTLGQIYEQYF
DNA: TGTGCCAGCACCCTGGGACAGATCTACGAGCAGTACTTC

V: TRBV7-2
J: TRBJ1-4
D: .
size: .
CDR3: CASSLNTGRNEKLFF
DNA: TGTGCCAGCAGCCTAAACACCGGCAGGAATGAAAAACTGTTTTTT

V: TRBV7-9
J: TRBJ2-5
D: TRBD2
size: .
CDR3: CASSFVSGGETQYF
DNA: TGTGCCAGCAGCTTTGTTAGCGGGGGGGAGACCCAGTACTTC

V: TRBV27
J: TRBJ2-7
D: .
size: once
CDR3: CASSLIGQGQYF
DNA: TGTGCCAGCAGTTTAATCGGACAAGGGCAGTACTTC

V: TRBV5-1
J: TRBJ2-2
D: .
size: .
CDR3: CASSLSALRVPGELFF
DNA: TGCGCCAGCAGCTTAAGTGCTCTTCGGGTCCCCGGGGAGCTGTTTTTT

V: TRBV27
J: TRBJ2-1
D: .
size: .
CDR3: CASSVTDPRGDEQFF
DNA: TGTGCCAGCAGTGTGACAGACCCCCGTGGCGATGAGCAGTTCTTC

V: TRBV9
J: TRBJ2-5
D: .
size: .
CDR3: CASSVDGITGETQYF
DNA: TGTGCCAGCAGCGTAGACGGGATTACAGGGGAGACCCAGTACTTC

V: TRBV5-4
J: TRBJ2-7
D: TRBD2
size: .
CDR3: CASSPWTSGGAYEQYF
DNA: TGTGCCAGCAGCCCGTGGACTAGCGGGGGGGCGTACGAGCAGTACTTC

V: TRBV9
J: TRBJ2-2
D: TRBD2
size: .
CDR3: CASSVARLAANTGELFF
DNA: TGTGCCAGCAGCGTAGCACGACTAGCGGCGAACACCGGGGAGCTGTTTTTT

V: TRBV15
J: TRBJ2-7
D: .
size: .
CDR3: CATSSGDLLNNEQYF
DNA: TGTGCCACCAGCAGCGGAGACCTCCTGAATAACGAGCAGTACTTC

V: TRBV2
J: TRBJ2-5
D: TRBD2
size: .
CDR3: CASKREGQETQYF
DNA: TGTGCCAGCAAACGGGAGGGACAAGAGACCCAGTACTTC

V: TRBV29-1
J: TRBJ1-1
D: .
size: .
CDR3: CSATLQANEAFF
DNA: TGCAGCGCTACATTACAGGCGAATGAAGCTTTCTTT

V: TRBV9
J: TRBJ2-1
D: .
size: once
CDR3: CASSDKRRNYNEQFF
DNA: TGTGCCAGCAGCGACAAGCGGCGGAACTACAATGAGCAGTTCTTC

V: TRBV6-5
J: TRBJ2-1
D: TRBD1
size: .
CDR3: CASSYSTDRGNEQFF
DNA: TGTGCCAGCAGTTACTCGACAGACAGGGGAAATGAGCAGTTCTTC

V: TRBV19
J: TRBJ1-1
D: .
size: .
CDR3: CASITDGGANTEAFF
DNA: TGTGCCAGTATCACTGACGGGGGGGCAAACACTGAAGCTTTCTTT

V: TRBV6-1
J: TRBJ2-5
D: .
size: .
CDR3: CASTTEYQETQYF
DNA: TGTGCCAGCACGACAGAGTACCAAGAGACCCAGTACTTC

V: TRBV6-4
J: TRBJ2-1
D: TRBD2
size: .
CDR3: CASTVTSGVDEQFF
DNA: TGTGCCAGCACCGTGACTAGCGGGGTGGATGAGCAGTTCTTC

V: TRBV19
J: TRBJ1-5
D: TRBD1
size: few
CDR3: CASRETGGKGQPQHF
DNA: TGTGCCAGCCGGGAGACAGGGGGTAAAGGTCAGCCCCAGCATTTT

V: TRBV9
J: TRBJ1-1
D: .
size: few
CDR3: CASSGRGAEAFF
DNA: TGTGCCAGCAGCGGACGGGGAGCTGAAGCTTTCTTT

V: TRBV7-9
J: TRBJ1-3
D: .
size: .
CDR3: CASSLVSRGMSGNTIYF
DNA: TGTGCCAGCAGCTTAGTTTCCAGGGGAATGTCTGGAAACACCATATATTTT

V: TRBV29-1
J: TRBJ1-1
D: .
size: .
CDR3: CSAGREAFF
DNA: TGCAGCGCTGGGAGGGAAGCTTTCTTT

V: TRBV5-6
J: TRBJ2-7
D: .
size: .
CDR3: CASSLDTGYEQYF
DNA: TGTGCCAGCAGCTTGGATACGGGTTACGAGCAGTACTTC

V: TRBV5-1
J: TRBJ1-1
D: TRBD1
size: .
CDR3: CASSLVGQGDTEAFF
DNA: TGCGCCAGCAGCTTGGTTGGTCAGGGGGACACTGAAGCTTTCTTT

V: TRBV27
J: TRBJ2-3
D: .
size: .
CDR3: CASSLGPDTQYF
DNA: TGTGCCAGCAGTCTTGGGCCGGATACGCAGTATTTT